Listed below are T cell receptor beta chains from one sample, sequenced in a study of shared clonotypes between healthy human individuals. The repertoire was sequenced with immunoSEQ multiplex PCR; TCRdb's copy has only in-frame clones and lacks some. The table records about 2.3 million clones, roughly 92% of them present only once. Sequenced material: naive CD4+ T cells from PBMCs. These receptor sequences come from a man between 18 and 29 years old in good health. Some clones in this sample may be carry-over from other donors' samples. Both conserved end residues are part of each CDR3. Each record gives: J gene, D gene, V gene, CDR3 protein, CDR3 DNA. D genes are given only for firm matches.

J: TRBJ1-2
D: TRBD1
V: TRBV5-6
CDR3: CASSLGPGQGAQGYTF
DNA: TGTGCCAGCAGCTTGGGGCCGGGACAGGGGGCGCAAGGCTACACCTTC

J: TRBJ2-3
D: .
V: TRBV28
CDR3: CASSPMGFQGDTQYF
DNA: TGTGCCAGCAGTCCAATGGGATTTCAGGGAGATACGCAGTATTTT

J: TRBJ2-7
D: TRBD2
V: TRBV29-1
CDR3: CSSVSGRGEQYF
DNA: TGCAGCTCGGTTAGCGGGAGAGGCGAGCAGTACTTC

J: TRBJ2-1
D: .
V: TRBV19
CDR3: CASSIRGSNEQFF
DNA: TGTGCCAGTAGTATTAGAGGGTCTAATGAGCAGTTCTTC

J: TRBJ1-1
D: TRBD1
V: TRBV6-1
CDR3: CASSAGQAGNTEAFF
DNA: TGTGCCAGCAGTGCTGGACAGGCGGGGAACACTGAAGCTTTCTTT

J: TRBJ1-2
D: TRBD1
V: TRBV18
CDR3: CASSPGQGGSYGYTF
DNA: TGTGCCAGCTCGCCCGGACAGGGGGGGTCCTATGGCTACACCTTC

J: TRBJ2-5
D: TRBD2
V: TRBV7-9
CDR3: CASSPGGGGETQYF
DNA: TGTGCCAGCAGTCCGGGAGGAGGTGGAGAGACCCAGTACTTC

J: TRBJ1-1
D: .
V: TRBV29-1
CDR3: CSVRERAEAFF
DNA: TGCAGCGTGCGGGAAAGGGCTGAAGCTTTCTTT

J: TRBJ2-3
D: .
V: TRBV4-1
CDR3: CASSQARAGGTSTDTQYF
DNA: TGCGCCAGCAGCCAAGCCCGGGCCGGCGGGACTAGCACAGATACGCAGTATTTT

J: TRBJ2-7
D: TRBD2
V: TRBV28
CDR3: CASRRGRRRGTYEQYF
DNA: TGTGCCAGCAGGCGGGGGAGGCGGCGGGGTACCTACGAGCAGTACTTC

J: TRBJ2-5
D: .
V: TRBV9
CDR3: CASSVLEQETQYF
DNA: TGTGCCAGCAGCGTATTGGAACAAGAGACCCAGTACTTC

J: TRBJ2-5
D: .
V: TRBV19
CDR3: CASSTRSPRETQYF
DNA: TGTGCCAGTAGTACGAGGTCCCCTAGGGAGACCCAGTACTTC

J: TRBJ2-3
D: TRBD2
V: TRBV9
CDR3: CASSVGGSLGTDTQYF
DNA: TGTGCCAGCAGCGTAGGCGGGAGCTTGGGCACAGATACGCAGTATTTT

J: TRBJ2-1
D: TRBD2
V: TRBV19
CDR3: CASTLPSGRPRREQFF
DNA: TGTGCCAGTACCCTCCCTAGCGGGCGGCCCCGGAGGGAGCAGTTCTTC

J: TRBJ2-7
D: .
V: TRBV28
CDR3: CASSRRVPWTYEQYF
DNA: TGTGCCAGCAGTCGGCGGGTCCCGTGGACCTACGAGCAGTACTTC

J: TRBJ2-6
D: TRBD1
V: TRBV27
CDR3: CASKSHGTGGFGANVLTF
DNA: TGTGCCAGCAAATCCCACGGGACAGGGGGCTTTGGGGCCAACGTCCTGACTTTC